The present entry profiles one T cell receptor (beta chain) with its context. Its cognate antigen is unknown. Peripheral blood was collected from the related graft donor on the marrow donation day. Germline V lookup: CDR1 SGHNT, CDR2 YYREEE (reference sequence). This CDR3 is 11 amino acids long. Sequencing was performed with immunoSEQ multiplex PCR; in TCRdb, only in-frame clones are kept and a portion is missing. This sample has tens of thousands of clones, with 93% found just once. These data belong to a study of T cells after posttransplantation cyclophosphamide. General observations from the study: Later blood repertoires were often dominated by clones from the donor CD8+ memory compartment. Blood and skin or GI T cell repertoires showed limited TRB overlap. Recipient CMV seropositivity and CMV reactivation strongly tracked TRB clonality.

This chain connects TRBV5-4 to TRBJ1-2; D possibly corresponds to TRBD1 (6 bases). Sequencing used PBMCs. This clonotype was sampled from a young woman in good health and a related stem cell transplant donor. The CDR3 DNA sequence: TGTGCGTGGGGGGGGGCTCAGGGCTACACCTTC. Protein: CAWGGAQGYTF.